The sequence of this T cell receptor (beta chain) was determined in a study of T-cell memory formation after mild COVID-19. The V gene's germline CDR1 is SGHRS and CDR2 YFSETQ. Trimming took 0 bases from V and 7 from J; bases not matched to a gene: 8. The CDR3 is made up of 15 amino acids. This clonotype was detected ten times or more. What it recognizes is unknown. Overall study results and limits: Within pre-infection memory, some responding clones were found, suggesting cross-reactive memory joined. Whereas later expanders leaned CD4+, clones contracting day 15 to 85 showed a balanced CD4/CD8 makeup.

From 5'RACE with constant-segment primers came TCR alpha and TCR beta cDNA libraries that carried sample barcodes and UMIs. TCRdb re-called the 5' RACE reads with MiXCR, one entry per CDR3 protein. The profile shows tens of thousands of distinct CDR3 sequences, 6% to 9.5% of them singletons. The V gene is TRBV5-1, the J gene TRBJ2-7; the match to TRBD1 covers 9 bases. The source of this sequence is an adult woman who had mild COVID-19 (a few samples of this study predate the infection). Cell type and time point are not known. The sample consisted of PBMCs or a T cell subset sorted from them (not recorded which). The CDR3 loop reads CASSLVYGTGREQYF. The CDR3 nucleotides are TGCGCCAGCAGCTTGGTCTACGGGACAGGGCGTGAGCAGTACTTC.